This T cell receptor (beta chain) emerged from a study of T-cell memory formation after mild COVID-19. TCRdb re-called the 5' RACE reads with MiXCR, one entry per CDR3 protein. The repertoire includes 540,000 or so distinct CDR3 sequences, roughly 20% of them detected once, and roughly an eighth sits in the top ten. The receptor comes from an adult woman who had mild COVID-19 (a few samples of this study predate the infection). Cell type and time point are not known. Sequencing used PBMCs or a T cell subset sorted from them (not recorded which).

CDR3 nucleotide sequence: TGTGCCAGCAGCGTAATGGTTACCGGGGAGCTGTTTTTT. Its protein product is CASSVMVTGELFF. The chain is built from TRBV9 and TRBJ2-2; D is ambiguous. Germline values: CDR1 SGDLS, CDR2 YYNGEE. Trimming pared 1 base from V and 5 bases from J, leaving 6 bases between. The CDR3 runs 13 residues.